This paragraph reports one T cell receptor (beta chain). The sample carries other DNA sequences with the same CDR3. Clones were read by immunoSEQ multiplex PCR, and TCRdb kept only the in-frame ones, dropping some. The table records about 140,000 clones, around nine tenths of them present only once. These data come from a study of blood T cell repertoires in COVID-19. The CDR3 contains 15 residues. Germline lookup yields CDR1 MNHEY and CDR2 SVGAGI. V shed 4 bases, J shed 5 bases, and the junction held 4 bases outside the gene matches. This rearrangement joins TRBV6-5 to TRBJ2-5; 13 nucleotides align to TRBD2. The TCR comes from a man aged 45-60 years with active or convalescent COVID-19. Source material: peripheral blood. For the CDR3, the DNA is TGTGCCAGCAGTTGGACTAGCGGGAGAGGGGAGACCCAGTACTTC. This gives the protein CASSWTSGRGETQYF.